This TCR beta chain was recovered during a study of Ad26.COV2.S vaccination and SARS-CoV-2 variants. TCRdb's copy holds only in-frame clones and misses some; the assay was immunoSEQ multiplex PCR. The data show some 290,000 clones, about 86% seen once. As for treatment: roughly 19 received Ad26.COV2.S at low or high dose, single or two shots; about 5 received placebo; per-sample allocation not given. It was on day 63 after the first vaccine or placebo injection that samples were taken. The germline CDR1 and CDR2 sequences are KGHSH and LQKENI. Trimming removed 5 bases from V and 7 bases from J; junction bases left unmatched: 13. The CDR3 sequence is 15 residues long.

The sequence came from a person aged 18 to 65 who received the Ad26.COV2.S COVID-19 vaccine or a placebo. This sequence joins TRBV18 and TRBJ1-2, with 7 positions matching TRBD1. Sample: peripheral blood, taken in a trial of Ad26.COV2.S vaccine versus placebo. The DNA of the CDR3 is TGTGCCAGCTCAGACGAGGGAAGACAGGGCGGTGGCTACACCTTC. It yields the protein CASSDEGRQGGGYTF.